Following are 20 T cell receptor beta chains from one sample sequenced in a study of patients and donors after allogeneic stem cell transplantation. TCRdb passed the RT-PCR reads through MiXCR, listing each CDR3 protein once. The sample records around 200,000 distinct CDR3 sequences, around 41% being singletons. Source material: blood, either unsorted or a sorted T cell fraction (not recorded which). These receptors all stem from a human donor who was either an allogeneic HSCT recipient or a stem cell or donor lymphocyte infusion donor (not recorded which). It is not recorded whose cells these are; they may come from a transplant donor.

The V gene is TRBV12-3 or TRBV12-4, the J gene TRBJ2-3; the match to TRBD1 covers 7 bases. This CDR3 spans 17 amino acids. After removal of 1 base from V and 4 bases from J, the junction contained 11 bases not matched to a gene. The CDR3 coding sequence is TGTGCCAGCAGTTTAGGTAGGACAGGACAGGCGGCAGATACGCAGTATTTT. Protein: CASSLGRTGQAADTQYF.

The rearrangement links TRBV20-1 to TRBJ1-2; D not resolved. The V end lost 1 base, the J end lost 6 bases, and 9 bases lay between the germline ends. Germline V gene data show CDR1 as DFQATT and CDR2 as SNEGSKA (reference sequence). CDR3 size: 12 residues. The CDR3 region has the DNA TGCAGTGCTAGAGGTCTCTGGGATGGCTACACCTTC. The encoded protein is CSARGLWDGYTF.

This chain links TRBV20-1 with TRBJ1-5, with D perhaps matching TRBD1 (5 bases). With 7 bases removed from V and 2 bases from J, the gap between germline ends came to 12 bases. The CDR3 loop spans 13 amino acids. CDR1 and CDR2 (germline): DFQATT, SNEGSKA (reference sequence). CDR3 nucleotide sequence: TGCAGTGTCGTGGGACTGCGCAATCAGCCCCAGCATTTT. Translation: CSVVGLRNQPQHF.

This clonotype was picked up a small number of times. J is TRBJ1-6 and V is TRBV20-1, with D hard to call. Germline CDR1 DFQATT, CDR2 SNEGSKA (reference sequence). This CDR3 region has 13 residues. With 1 base removed from V and 7 bases from J, the gap between germline ends came to 8 bases. The CDR3 DNA sequence: TGCAGTGCTAGAGTTAGTGGCAATTCACCCCTCCACTTT. Translated: CSARVSGNSPLHF.

This clonotype has more than one count but fewer than ten. The rearrangement links TRBV4-1 to TRBJ1-2; D is ambiguous. This CDR3 region has 15 residues. Trimming cost V 0 bases and J 4 bases, with 12 bases left between them. Germline assignment: CDR1 MGHRA and CDR2 YSYEKL. The CDR3 DNA sequence: TGCGCCAGCAGCCAAGATGGGGTCACTTTCTATGGCTACACCTTC. Translation gives CASSQDGVTFYGYTF.

The table lists this clonotype with a few counts. The chain is built from TRBV7-9 and TRBJ1-2; no clear D gene. Between the trimmed V and J ends, which lost 4 bases and 6 bases, there was a span of 9 bases. From germline, CDR1 is SEHNR and CDR2 FQNEAQ (reference sequence). CDR3 length equals 12 residues. The CDR3 loop is CASSSRPNGYTF. CDR3 DNA sequence: TGTGCCAGCAGCTCCCGACCTAATGGCTACACCTTC.

The genes are TRBV20-1 and TRBJ1-5; D is undetermined. V gave up 6 bases and J gave up 0 bases, with 15 bases separating them. The CDR3 sequence is 15 residues long. The germline CDR1 and CDR2 sequences are DFQATT and SNEGSKA (reference sequence). In DNA form, the CDR3 reads TGCAGTGCCTTCTCGGGCTACCTTAGCAATCAGCCCCAGCATTTT. Its protein product is CSAFSGYLSNQPQHF.

J is TRBJ2-1 and V is TRBV4-1; 8 nucleotides align to TRBD2. V shed 2 bases and J 3 bases; nucleotides not matched to a gene: 6. This CDR3 contains 16 residues. Looked up from germline, CDR1 is MGHRA and CDR2 is YSYEKL. CDR3 amino acids: CASSQQLSGGYNEQFF. The DNA of the CDR3 is TGCGCCAGCAGCCAACAGCTAAGCGGGGGCTACAATGAGCAGTTCTTC.

This clonotype has only a few counts. The chain has TRBV7-6 and TRBJ1-4; TRBD1 is a possible D gene (5 bases). The CDR3 runs to 17 residues. Germline CDR1 and CDR2: SGHVS and FNYEAQ. Trimming left V 5 bases short and J 4 bases short, with 20 bases between. The chain's CDR3 is CASSTSAWDEDNEKLFF. CDR3 bases: TGTGCCAGCAGCACTAGCGCTTGGGACGAAGATAATGAAAAACTGTTTTTT.

About this clonotype: A read error may produce the germline difference seen at one junction end. The chain recombines TRBV5-1 with TRBJ2-7; D not certain. CDR3 size: 13 residues. Germline assignment: CDR1 SGHRS and CDR2 YFSETQ. The CDR3 region is CASSFTGPYGQYF. As DNA, the CDR3 is TGCGCCAGCAGCTTCACCGGCCCCTACGGGCAGTACTTC.

The CDR3, as DNA: TGTGCCAGCAGCCAAGATAGATCAGATGGGGCCAAAAACATTCAGTACTTC. Protein sequence: CASSQDRSDGAKNIQYF. The chain uses TRBV4-2 and TRBJ2-4, with no clear D. The V and J ends lost 0 bases and 1 base respectively, with 13 bases between them. The CDR3 spans 17 residues. Germline CDR1 and CDR2: LGHNA and YNFKEQ.

The chain combines TRBV7-9 with TRBJ1-6; TRBD1 is a possible D gene (5 bases). This CDR3 comprises 18 residues. The V gene lost 4 bases and the J gene lost 2 bases, with 18 bases spanning the gap. The germline V gene encodes CDR1 SEHNR and CDR2 FQNEAQ (reference sequence). CDR3 sequence reads: CASSSNGEGKTYNSPLHF. As DNA, the CDR3 is TGTGCCAGCAGCTCTAACGGGGAGGGGAAGACCTATAATTCACCCCTCCACTTT.

This chain connects TRBV4-1 to TRBJ1-5; D is undetermined. The length of the CDR3 is 12 residues. The V end lost 0 bases, the J end lost 11 bases, and 8 bases lay between the germline ends. Germline V lookup: CDR1 MGHRA, CDR2 YSYEKL. CDR3 sequence (DNA): TGCGCCAGCAGCCAAGATGGGCTGGCCCAGCATTTT. Translating it yields CASSQDGLAQHF.

The genes are TRBV12-3 or TRBV12-4 and TRBJ2-2; TRBD1 aligns across 7 bases. CDR3 length: 13 amino acids. The V and J ends lost 8 bases and 6 bases, in that order; junction bases with no gene match: 6. As DNA, the CDR3 is TGTGCCAGCGGCAGGGGGACCGCCGGGGAGCTGTTTTTT. Translation gives CASGRGTAGELFF.

J is TRBJ1-3 and V is TRBV12-3 or TRBV12-4, with D hard to call. The CDR3 consists of 13 residues. V lost 5 bases and J lost 4, with 9 bases in between. The CDR3 here is CASSPLGGNTIYF. The CDR3 DNA reads as TGTGCCAGCAGTCCCCTTGGGGGAAACACCATATATTTT.

The chain has TRBV20-1 and TRBJ2-7; possible D gene TRBD1, 6 bases. The CDR3 is 15 amino acids. CDR1 is DFQATT and CDR2 is SNEGSKA in the germline V gene (reference sequence). V lost 3 bases and J lost 5, with 20 bases in between. The CDR3 sequence: CSASTGQHLNHEQYF. The CDR3 region has the DNA TGCAGTGCTAGTACTGGACAGCATCTGAACCACGAGCAGTACTTC.

This clonotype came up a few times. V gene TRBV28 combines with J gene TRBJ1-6; 9 bases match TRBD1. CDR3 length equals 20 residues. In germline, CDR1 is MDHEN, CDR2 SYDVKM. The V and J ends lost 7 bases and 0 bases, in that order; junction bases with no gene match: 16. CDR3 nucleotides: TGTGCCAGCACCCCTCGGGGGACAGGGCGCTCCTTCTCCTATAATTCACCCCTCCACTTT. Translated, it gives CASTPRGTGRSFSYNSPLHF.

The J gene is TRBJ1-4, the V gene TRBV20-1; 9 bases are a match to TRBD1. The junction had 6 bases not matched to a gene; V was cut back by 5 bases and J by 8 bases. The CDR3 spans 13 residues. CDR1 and CDR2 (germline): DFQATT, SNEGSKA (reference sequence). CDR3 sequence: CSADRGLREKLFF. Written as DNA, the CDR3 is TGCAGTGCTGACAGGGGGTTGCGGGAAAAACTGTTTTTT.

The J gene is TRBJ1-3, the V gene TRBV7-2, with D unclear. The CDR3 runs 15 residues. V was cut by 2 bases and J by 2 bases, with 10 bases left in between. The germline V gene encodes CDR1 SGHTA and CDR2 FQGNSA. In nucleotides, the CDR3 is TGTGCCAGCAGCTTAAGGAGTTCTACTGGAAACACCATATATTTT. Its translation is CASSLRSSTGNTIYF.

V is TRBV7-2 and J is TRBJ2-3; 7 nucleotides line up with TRBD1. The germline gives CDR1 SGHTA, CDR2 FQGNSA. Trimming cost V 5 bases and J 6 bases; bases outside gene matches: 8. The CDR3 totals 14 residues. CDR3 region: CASSLDRSRDTQYF. In DNA form, the CDR3 reads TGTGCCAGCAGCCTGGACAGGTCGAGGGATACGCAGTATTTT.